This TCR beta chain appears in the sequencing data of a study of cytomegalovirus exposure and HLA in healthy donors. Whole-study findings and limits: The study reported that TCR beta sequences accurately predicted HLA-A and HLA-B alleles in most subjects. In a later analysis, HLA-associated beta chains showed higher expansion and lower generation probabilities than comparable chains.

Use of 60 Vbeta and 13 Jbeta primers characterized the PCR. Sequencing was performed with immunoSEQ multiplex PCR; in TCRdb, only in-frame clones are kept and a portion is missing. Here the sample spans 95,000 to 150,000 clones, over 60% being singletons. The CDR3 is 14 amino acids. V lost 4 bases to trimming and J lost 4 bases; unmatched junction nucleotides: 5. Germline CDR1 reads SQVTM; CDR2 reads ANQGSEA. A word on this clone: Its antigen is unknown.

Sample: PBMCs. V gene TRBV29-1 combines with J gene TRBJ2-2; 8 bases align to TRBD2. The clonotype was recovered from a woman aged 40 to 50 in good health and CMV-seropositive. CDR3 amino acids: CSVGSGSGTGELFF. CDR3 nucleotides: TGCAGCGTTGGGAGCGGGAGTGGCACCGGGGAGCTGTTTTTT.